The rows below give T cell receptor beta chains drawn from one sample of a study of T cell responses to AZD1222 COVID-19 vaccine. The table came from immunoSEQ multiplex PCR; TCRdb's copy has only in-frame clones and leaves some out. This sample has 35,000 to 45,000 clones, with roughly 83% found just once. The sample in question was peripheral blood, obtained 28 days after the second AZD1222 dose. The receptors come from an adult who received the AZD1222 COVID-19 vaccine. Each CDR3 is given with its conserved first and last residue. Fields, in order: D gene, J gene, clone size, CDR3 length, V gene, CDR3 protein, CDR3 DNA. The D gene is left open where the match is weak. For some rows the clone size is stated as once, few or many, or as a class when expanded; others skip it.

>NA|TRBJ1-3|NA|17|TRBV3-1/TRBV3-2
CASSQDRKRLSGNTIYF
TGTGCCAGCAGCCAAGATCGCAAGAGACTCTCTGGAAACACCATATATTTT
>NA|TRBJ2-7|NA|14|TRBV19
CASSPEGRYYEQYF
TGTGCCAGTAGCCCGGAGGGCAGATACTACGAGCAGTACTTC
>TRBD1|TRBJ1-2|NA|14|TRBV6-6
CASRTGTEIYGYTF
TGTGCCAGCAGGACCGGGACAGAGATCTATGGCTACACCTTC
>NA|TRBJ2-7|few|11|TRBV5-6
CASSFKYEQYF
TGTGCCAGCAGCTTCAAGTACGAGCAGTACTTC
>NA|TRBJ1-2|NA|15|TRBV28
CASSPLWGPGYGYTF
TGTGCCAGCAGTCCCCTTTGGGGGCCCGGGTATGGCTACACCTTC
>TRBD1|TRBJ2-7|NA|17|TRBV5-1
CASSLRAIPGQGREQYF
TGCGCCAGCAGCTTGAGGGCGATACCGGGACAGGGGCGCGAGCAGTACTTC
>TRBD2|TRBJ2-1|NA|21|TRBV5-1
CASSSDLTSGGLRSSYNEQFF
TGCGCCAGCAGCTCAGACCTGACTAGCGGGGGGCTGAGGAGCTCCTACAATGAGCAGTTCTTC
>TRBD2|TRBJ2-5|NA|12|TRBV7-7
CASRGSGETQYF
TGTGCTAGCAGAGGTAGCGGGGAGACCCAGTACTTC
>TRBD1|TRBJ1-1|NA|15|TRBV6-5
CASNPDRGGVTEAFF
TGTGCCAGCAACCCGGACAGGGGTGGTGTCACTGAAGCTTTCTTT
>TRBD1|TRBJ2-7|once|14|TRBV29-1
CSVVRQGAERQQYF
TGCAGCGTGGTACGTCAGGGGGCCGAAAGGCAGCAGTACTTC
>NA|TRBJ2-1|NA|15|TRBV5-1
CASSLVQGPYNEQFF
TGCGCCAGCAGCTTGGTACAGGGCCCCTACAATGAGCAGTTCTTC
>NA|TRBJ1-5|NA|15|TRBV11-2
CASSSSGQYNQPQHF
TGTGCCAGCAGCTCCTCCGGACAGTACAATCAGCCCCAGCATTTT
>NA|TRBJ1-2|NA|12|TRBV28
CASSLLGDGYTF
TGTGCCAGCAGTTTATTGGGGGATGGCTACACCTTC
>NA|TRBJ1-1|NA|14|TRBV6-6
CASRNREPPVGAFF
TGTGCCAGCAGAAACAGGGAACCCCCGGTGGGAGCTTTCTTT
>TRBD1|TRBJ1-3|NA|15|TRBV5-1
CASSLRTGTGNTIYF
TGCGCCAGCAGCTTGAGGACAGGGACGGGAAACACCATATATTTT
>TRBD1|TRBJ2-6|NA|20|TRBV6-2/TRBV6-3
CASSYPRATGGGTGANVLTF
TGTGCCAGCAGTTACCCGAGAGCCACAGGGGGCGGCACTGGGGCCAACGTCCTGACTTTC
>NA|TRBJ1-2|NA|13|TRBV10-2
CASSEFRADGYTF
TGCGCCAGCAGTGAGTTTCGTGCGGATGGCTACACCTTC
>NA|TRBJ2-2|NA|15|TRBV29-1
CSVGNLGLNTGELFF
TGCAGCGTTGGGAATCTGGGACTGAACACCGGGGAGCTGTTTTTT
>TRBD1|TRBJ1-5|NA|13|TRBV12-3/TRBV12-4
CASRTGDYQPQHF
TGTGCCAGCAGGACAGGGGACTATCAGCCCCAGCATTTT
>TRBD2|TRBJ2-1|NA|15|TRBV2
CASSVLAGVIDEQFF
TGTGCCAGCAGTGTACTAGCGGGGGTAATTGATGAGCAGTTCTTC
>TRBD1|TRBJ2-3|NA|15|TRBV11-2
CASSMGQGARDTQYF
TGTGCCAGCAGTATGGGACAGGGGGCAAGAGATACGCAGTATTTT
>TRBD1|TRBJ1-2|NA|14|TRBV7-6
CASSLPPQRGPYTF
TGTGCCAGCAGCTTACCCCCTCAGAGGGGGCCCTACACCTTC
>TRBD1|TRBJ1-2|NA|14|TRBV2
CASSPRQGNYGYTF
TGTGCCAGCAGTCCCAGACAGGGGAACTATGGCTACACCTTC
>NA|TRBJ2-1|NA|13|TRBV9
CASSAAGAHEQFF
TGTGCCAGCAGCGCCGCGGGGGCCCATGAGCAGTTCTTC
>NA|TRBJ2-5|few|14|TRBV6-6
CASSYRSGGETQYF
TGTGCCAGCAGTTATAGGTCGGGCGGTGAGACCCAGTACTTC
>TRBD2|TRBJ2-1|NA|17|TRBV9
CASSARASGVSYNEQFF
TGTGCCAGCAGCGCCCGGGCTAGCGGGGTCTCCTACAATGAGCAGTTCTTC
>NA|TRBJ1-4|NA|15|TRBV5-1
CASSDDRQWGEKLFF
TGCGCCAGCAGCGACGACAGGCAGTGGGGTGAAAAACTGTTTTTT
>NA|TRBJ2-2|NA|17|TRBV3-1/TRBV3-2
CASSQDLPGSWTGELFF
TGTGCCAGCAGCCAAGACCTTCCAGGGTCATGGACCGGGGAGCTGTTTTTT
>NA|TRBJ1-6|NA|16|TRBV2
CASTRAKGSYNSPLHF
TGTGCCAGCACCCGGGCGAAAGGCTCCTATAATTCACCCCTCCACTTT
>NA|TRBJ1-5|NA|14|TRBV6-5
CASSYNPSNQPQHF
TGTGCCAGCAGTTATAACCCGAGCAATCAGCCCCAGCATTTT
>NA|TRBJ2-7|NA|13|TRBV6-5
CASSYLGVYEQYF
TGTGCCAGCAGTTACTTAGGGGTCTACGAGCAGTACTTC
>TRBD2|TRBJ2-7|NA|13|TRBV10-3
CASTASGGYEQYF
TGTGCCAGTACAGCTAGCGGGGGTTACGAGCAGTACTTC
>NA|TRBJ2-5|NA|18|TRBV5-4
CASSFSPGPTSGTETQYF
TGTGCCAGCAGCTTTTCTCCCGGACCCACGTCCGGCACAGAGACCCAGTACTTC
>TRBD1|TRBJ2-5|NA|16|TRBV29-1
CSVAFRTGAFQETQYF
TGCAGCGTGGCTTTCAGGACAGGGGCCTTCCAAGAGACCCAGTACTTC
>NA|TRBJ1-2|once|15|TRBV19
CASSPGRGLPYGYTF
TGTGCCAGTAGTCCGGGCCGAGGGCTACCCTATGGCTACACCTTC
>NA|TRBJ1-3|once|11|TRBV30
CAVGSGNTIYF
TGTGCCGTGGGGTCCGGAAACACCATATATTTT
>NA|TRBJ2-3|few|14|TRBV6-5
CVVRGTHPTDTQYF
TGTGTCGTCCGGGGGACCCATCCCACAGATACGCAGTATTTT
>TRBD2|TRBJ2-6|NA|18|TRBV14
CASSQTSGGPPGANVLTF
TGTGCCAGCAGCCAAACTAGCGGGGGGCCACCTGGGGCCAACGTCCTGACTTTC
>TRBD1|TRBJ2-3|NA|15|TRBV5-1
CASSLQGPRTDTQYF
TGCGCCAGCAGCTTACAGGGGCCCCGCACAGATACGCAGTATTTT
>NA|TRBJ2-7|few|11|TRBV2
CASNSPYEQYF
TGTGCCAGCAATAGCCCTTACGAGCAGTACTTC
>TRBD1|TRBJ2-7|NA|13|TRBV10-3
CAISDRTGDEQYF
TGTGCCATCAGTGATCGGACAGGGGACGAGCAGTACTTC
>TRBD1|TRBJ2-6|NA|16|TRBV29-1
CSVPEGQGAGANVLTF
TGCAGCGTCCCTGAGGGACAGGGTGCTGGGGCCAACGTCCTGACTTTC
>NA|TRBJ2-7|NA|15|TRBV19
CASILRAGPLYEQYF
TGTGCCAGTATCCTCAGGGCCGGGCCCCTCTACGAGCAGTACTTC
>TRBD1|TRBJ1-3|NA|15|TRBV5-4
CASSLTGGVGNTIYF
TGTGCCAGCAGCTTGACAGGGGGCGTCGGAAACACCATATATTTT
>NA|TRBJ1-3|NA|16|TRBV11-3
CASSLSTVGTGNTIYF
TGTGCCAGCAGCTTATCGACCGTCGGGACAGGAAACACCATATATTTT
>NA|TRBJ2-3|NA|16|TRBV10-3
CAISTAGQTSTDTQYF
TGTGCCATCAGTACTGCCGGACAAACTAGCACAGATACGCAGTATTTT
>NA|TRBJ1-2|NA|12|TRBV10-3
CAIFEGWKGYTF
TGTGCCATCTTCGAGGGGTGGAAGGGCTACACCTTC
>NA|TRBJ1-5|NA|14|TRBV9
CASSVEGTNQPQHF
TGTGCCAGCAGCGTAGAGGGGACGAATCAGCCCCAGCATTTT
>NA|TRBJ2-5|once|14|TRBV21-1
CASSKERQQETQYF
TGTGCCAGCAGCAAAGAGAGGCAGCAAGAGACCCAGTACTTC
>NA|TRBJ2-5|large|13|TRBV15
CATSPISGETQYF
TGTGCCACCAGCCCCATTAGTGGAGAGACCCAGTACTTC
>NA|TRBJ2-6|NA|13|TRBV3-1/TRBV3-2
CASSQVSANVLTF
TGTGCCAGCAGCCAAGTTTCCGCCAACGTCCTGACTTTC
>TRBD1|TRBJ1-1|NA|16|TRBV10-3
CAISERQGAGNTEAFF
TGTGCCATCAGTGAAAGACAGGGGGCGGGGAACACTGAAGCTTTCTTT
>TRBD1|TRBJ1-2|NA|17|TRBV28
CASSLQGAGATNYGYTF
TGTGCCAGCAGCCTACAGGGGGCGGGTGCTACTAACTATGGCTACACCTTC